This TCR beta chain derives from a study of blood T cell repertoires in COVID-19. Study-level information: T cells, B-cell-depleted T cells, or PBMCs supplied cDNA or gDNA.

Generated by immunoSEQ multiplex PCR, the TCRdb table keeps only in-frame clones and is missing some. The sample contains 250,000 to 300,000 clones, around 86% of which appear only once. Per the germline V gene, CDR1 is SNHLY and CDR2 is FYNNEI. V shed 6 bases and J 8 bases; nucleotides not matched to a gene: 11. CDR3 size: 14 residues. The J gene is TRBJ1-1, the V gene TRBV2; 8 bases map to TRBD1. The source of this sequence is a woman aged 55-70 years with active or convalescent COVID-19. Material for sequencing was peripheral blood. CDR3 nucleotide sequence: TGTGCCAGCAGGACAGGGGAGGGGGACCCCGAAGCTTTCTTT. The encoded protein is CASRTGEGDPEAFF. The full variable domain, with the rest looked up from reference TRBV2 and TRBJ1-1, is EPEVTQTPSHQVTQMGQEVILRCVPISNHLYFYWYRQILGQKVEFLVSFYNNEISEKSEIFDDQFSVERPDGSNFTLKIRSTKLEDSAMYFCASRTGEGDPEAFFGQGTRLTVV.